This T cell receptor beta chain was identified during a study of identifying expanded T cells in peripheral blood (dated by TCRdb to between 2019 and 2020). As for the study more broadly: Four technical replicates, made by sequencing separate aliquots from the same pool of genomic DNA, were compared pairwise.

The junction shows trimming of 8 bases on V and 0 bases on J, plus 7 bases between the germline ends. The CDR3, cysteine through phenylalanine, is 12 amino acids long. Only the CDR3 region is kept as DNA, spanning 36 bases read in frame from base 1. In the germline V gene, CDR1 corresponds to MNHEY and CDR2 to SVGAGI. TCRbeta CDR3 regions were profiled with the immunoSEQ Assay using bias-controlled multiplex PCR amplification of genomic DNA. On the authors' methods: To quantify the absolute abundance of each unique TCRbeta CDR3 region, the sequences were collapsed and filtered. Two models were used to test differential abundance: a binomial model (Fisher-equivalent) and a beta-binomial model that adds time-dependent variance fitted from healthy donors. Clones with fewer than 5 combined templates were excluded, and clones with Benjamini-Hochberg FDR below 0.01 were called differentially abundant. Using the form v = (b*log(k)+a)^2, the beta-binomial variance was modeled as a function of the total template count across the two samples. The table was pulled from immuneACCESS by TCRdb, which kept in-frame rearrangements only. Such tables lose some clones; where checked, under half of the loss comes from unresolved V genes, and the rest has no known cause. The D gene and trimming were derived from the DNA, and the V and J assignments and clone size from that table. The sample yields about 83,000 clones; approximately 91% were counted once. Jointly, the top ten make up 2.8% of the sample.

This clone was seen a single time. This receptor's antigen is unknown. No per-base quality is available; no much larger clone lies one base away. No immune events, such as infections, were documented for the healthy donors during the collection period. Healthy-donor blood repertoires served as a training cohort to calibrate time-dependent variance in a beta-binomial model of T-cell clone differential abundance. The training cohort was composed of some ten healthy donors, 3 female and 7 male. On average the donors were around 45 years old, and their ages spanned roughly 29 to 70 years. Whole blood was collected from each healthy donor at three time points spaced 2 to 3 weeks apart and obtained from a commercial supplier. For immunosequencing, genomic DNA was extracted from unsorted whole blood. What the research found in general, with its limitations: Across all healthy-donor time intervals, the beta-binomial model significantly cut both the number of clones called differentially abundant and the false-positive rate. The authors expected that biological variance in healthy repertoires might rise further over much longer intervals, such as months to years. The binomial model flagged around 1.3 differentially abundant clones between technical replicates, compared with approximately 16 over approximately two weeks and 19 over roughly 4 weeks. Variance in clone template counts between approximately two-week samples significantly increased with total template count across all healthy donors.

The chain is encoded by TRBV6-5 joined to TRBJ1-1; confidence is insufficient to name the D gene. The sample consisted of blood. The clonotype originates from a person between 18 and 75 years old in good health. At the DNA level, the sequence is TGTGCCAGCCATGAGGTGAACACTGAAGCTTTCTTT. Protein translation: CASHEVNTEAFF.